The 15 T cell receptor beta chains listed next were all sequenced from one sample in a study of T cells in Graves' hyperthyroidism and ophthalmopathy. RNA transcripts provided the source from which TCR beta CDR3 regions were amplified. In the first-round RT-PCR of the TCR CDR3, the HTBI primer set was used. A single record per CDR3 protein comes from TCRdb applying MiXCR to the multiplex PCR reads. Among a few hundred thousand distinct CDR3 sequences listed, less than 25% were seen once. The sequenced sample consisted of blood. The receptors derive from a man aged 18 to 29 with Graves' hyperthyroidism.

The chain couples TRBV3-1 to TRBJ2-7; D is perhaps TRBD1 or TRBD2 (5 bases each). The CDR3 sequence is 15 residues long. CDR1 LGHDT and CDR2 YNNKEL come from the germline V gene (reference sequence). Trimming left V 0 bases short and J 0 bases short, with 9 bases between. The CDR3 DNA reads as TGTGCCAGCAGCCAAGAAGGGACCATCTCCTACGAGCAGTACTTC. Translated, it gives CASSQEGTISYEQYF.

This clonotype was detected many times. One end of the junction does not line up with germline, which may come from a read error. CDR3 sequence reads: CASSYSEAGELFF. The CDR3 nucleotides read TGTGCCAGCAGCTACTCAGAGGCCGGGGAGCTGTTTTTT. The chain joins TRBV6-5 to TRBJ2-2; D is uncertain. This CDR3 is built from 13 residues. Germline V lookup: CDR1 MNHEY, CDR2 SVGAGI.

The table lists this clonotype with many counts. The chain links TRBV7-8 to TRBJ2-5; D remains ambiguous. The CDR3 loop spans 13 amino acids. V dropped 7 bases and J dropped 2 bases, with 11 bases sitting between them. CDR1 is SGHVS, CDR2 FQNEAQ, per germline. DNA of the CDR3: TGTGCCAGCACCAACGACATGCAAGAGACCCAGTACTTC. Translating it yields CASTNDMQETQYF.

This clonotype was found many times. The chain employs TRBV12-3 or TRBV12-4 and TRBJ2-5; TRBD2 is a possible D gene (5 bases). Trimming took off 3 bases at V and 5 bases at J, with 10 bases between the two ends. CDR3 size: 13 residues. DNA of the CDR3: TGTGCCAGCAGTTTCCCGGGGATCGAGACCCAGTACTTC. It is translated as CASSFPGIETQYF.

This chain connects TRBV4-1 to TRBJ1-5, with D uncertain. V was clipped by 0 bases and J by 1 base, with 13 bases between them. Germline CDR1 and CDR2: MGHRA and YSYEKL. This CDR3 is 17 amino acids long. CDR3 coding DNA: TGCGCCAGCAGCCAAGAAGAGGGCAGGCGGAGCAATCAGCCCCAGCATTTT. Protein product: CASSQEEGRRSNQPQHF.

This clonotype was recorded at least ten times. J is TRBJ1-2 and V is TRBV6-1; D gene uncertain. The germline V gene has CDR1 MNHNS and CDR2 SASEGT. The length of the CDR3 is 12 residues. V lost 6 bases and J lost 4, with 9 bases in between. The CDR3, as DNA: TGTGCCAGCAGCCAAGGGATCTATGGCTACACCTTC. It translates to CASSQGIYGYTF.

The V call is TRBV20-1, the J call TRBJ2-7; TRBD2 is a possible D gene (6 bases). V dropped 1 base and J dropped 0 bases, with 13 bases sitting between them. The CDR3 sequence is 15 residues long. CDR1 is DFQATT and CDR2 is SNEGSKA in the germline V gene (reference sequence). CDR3 sequence (DNA): TGCAGTGCTAGAGTGAGTGGGGGGTTCTCCTACGAGCAGTACTTC. Residues: CSARVSGGFSYEQYF.

The V gene is TRBV12-3 or TRBV12-4, the J gene TRBJ2-7, with D hard to call. The CDR3 covers 13 residues. V lost 8 bases and J 1 base, leaving 12 bases between the germline ends. CDR3 in DNA: TGTGCCAGCCGGCCCTTTGGATCCTACGAGCAGTACTTC. Translated: CASRPFGSYEQYF.

This clonotype has at least ten counts. The J gene is TRBJ2-7, the V gene TRBV6-1; D call uncertain. This CDR3 is built from 12 residues. V lost 3 bases, J lost 2 bases, and 5 bases lay in between. Germline V gene lookup returns CDR1 MNHNS and CDR2 SASEGT. CDR3 protein: CASSEGAYEQYF. CDR3 sequence (DNA): TGTGCCAGCAGTGAGGGTGCCTACGAGCAGTACTTC.

The chain carries TRBV5-1 and TRBJ1-5, with D possibly matching TRBD1 (6 bases). The V gene lost 4 bases and the J gene lost 6 bases, with 11 bases spanning the gap. This CDR3 spans 13 amino acids. Germline V gene lookup returns CDR1 SGHRS and CDR2 YFSETQ. The CDR3 is CASSVQGSQPQHF. The CDR3, as DNA: TGCGCCAGCAGCGTACAGGGATCTCAGCCCCAGCATTTT.

Ten or more counts support this clonotype. The V and J genes are TRBV27 and TRBJ1-5; D is ambiguous. Trimming removed 9 bases from V and 3 bases from J, with 12 bases in between. CDR1 MNHEY and CDR2 SMNVEV come from the germline V gene (reference sequence). The CDR3 runs 13 residues. The CDR3 sequence: CARPGRHNQPQHF. CDR3 DNA sequence: TGTGCCAGGCCGGGCAGGCACAATCAGCCCCAGCATTTT.

J is TRBJ1-2 and V is TRBV30; tentative D call: TRBD1 (5 bases). The CDR3 is 15 amino acids. Deletions cut 1 base from V and 4 bases from J, with 16 bases between. Germline values: CDR1 GTSNPN, CDR2 SVGIG (reference sequence). CDR3 in DNA: TGTGCCTGGAGTGGACGGCCCGTGGGGGGCTATGGCTACACCTTC. Protein product: CAWSGRPVGGYGYTF.

This clonotype was recorded at least ten times. This chain connects TRBV30 to TRBJ1-1; no definite D call. CDR1 and CDR2 from the germline V gene are GTSNPN and SVGIG (reference sequence). The CDR3 has 12 amino acids. The germline V and J ends were trimmed by 1 base and 0 bases, with 3 bases remaining between them. The CDR3 loop reads CAWSAVNTEAFF. CDR3 sequence (DNA): TGTGCCTGGAGTGCCGTGAACACTGAAGCTTTCTTT.

This clonotype was counted between two and nine times. This sequence joins TRBV10-3 and TRBJ1-2, with unresolved D. The CDR3 contains 13 residues. From germline, CDR1 is ENHRY and CDR2 SYGVKD. V was trimmed by 4 bases and J by 1 base, leaving 7 bases between them. The CDR3: CAISALNNYGYTF. CDR3 nucleotides: TGTGCCATCAGTGCGCTAAATAACTATGGCTACACCTTC.

This clonotype appeared a few times. This chain joins TRBV5-1 and TRBJ2-2, with TRBD2 identical over 7 bases. Germline values: CDR1 SGHRS, CDR2 YFSETQ. The junction had 8 bases not matched to a gene; V was cut back by 2 bases and J by 1 base. The CDR3 length is 17 residues. The CDR3 spells CASSFVRTSENTGELFF. The CDR3 DNA reads TGCGCCAGCAGCTTTGTCCGGACTAGTGAGAACACCGGGGAGCTGTTTTTT.